This T cell receptor beta chain derives from a study of tumor-infiltrating lymphocytes in localized non-small cell lung cancer. Profiled with immunoSEQ multiplex PCR; TCRdb holds only in-frame clones, not every one. The sample lists a few thousand clones, about 40% occurring once. This CDR3 is 15 amino acids long. The germline V gene has CDR1 PRHDT and CDR2 FYEKMQ (reference sequence). Note on this clone: No antigen is known for it. At one end, the junction sequence differs from germline, possibly due to a read error.

General study points: Higher tumor T cell infiltration than in uninvolved lung was supported by TCRbeta sequencing.

Sequencing input: uninvolved lung tissue not adjacent to the tumor. The chain combines TRBV13 with TRBJ1-5; 7 nucleotides align to TRBD1. This sequence was found in a human donor with non-small cell lung cancer. This CDR3 reads CASSVGTARNQPQHF. The DNA for the CDR3 is TGTGCCAGCAGCGTAGGGACAGCGCGAAATCAGCCCCAGCATTTT.